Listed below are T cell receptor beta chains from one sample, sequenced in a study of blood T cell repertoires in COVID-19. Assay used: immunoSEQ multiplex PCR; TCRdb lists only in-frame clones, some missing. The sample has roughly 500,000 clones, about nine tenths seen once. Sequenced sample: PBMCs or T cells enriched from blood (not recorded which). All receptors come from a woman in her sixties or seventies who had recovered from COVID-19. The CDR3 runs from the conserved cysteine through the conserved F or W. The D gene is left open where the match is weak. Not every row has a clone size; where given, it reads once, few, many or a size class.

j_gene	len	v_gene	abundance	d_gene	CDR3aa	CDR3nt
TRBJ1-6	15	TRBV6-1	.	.	CASSELLGGNSPLHF	TGTGCCAGCAGTGAACTCCTGGGGGGAAATTCACCCCTCCACTTT
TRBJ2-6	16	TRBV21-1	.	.	CANPGQGDSGANVLTF	TGTGCCAACCCGGGACAGGGGGACTCTGGGGCCAACGTCCTGACTTTC
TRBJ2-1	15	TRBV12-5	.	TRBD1	CASGLGGQVYNEQFF	TGTGCTAGTGGTTTGGGTGGACAGGTTTACAATGAGCAGTTCTTC
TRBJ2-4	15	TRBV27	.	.	CASSLRGAAKNIQYF	TGTGCCAGCAGTTTACGTGGGGCGGCCAAAAACATTCAGTACTTC
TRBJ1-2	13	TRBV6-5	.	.	CASKIGANYGYTF	TGTGCCAGCAAAATAGGGGCGAACTATGGCTACACCTTC
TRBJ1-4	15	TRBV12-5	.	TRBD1	CASGLTRTGGVKLFF	TGTGCTAGTGGTTTGACCCGGACAGGGGGCGTAAAACTGTTTTTT
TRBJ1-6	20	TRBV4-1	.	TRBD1	CASSQDHIIQGASYNSPLHF	TGCGCCAGCAGCCAAGACCATATCATTCAGGGGGCGTCCTATAATTCACCCCTCCACTTT
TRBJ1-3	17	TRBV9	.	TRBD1	CASSSGTGEFSGNTIYF	TGTGCCAGCAGCTCCGGGACAGGGGAGTTCTCTGGAAACACCATATATTTT
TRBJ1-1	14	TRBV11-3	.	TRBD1	CASSFQGGRSEAFF	TGTGCCAGCAGCTTCCAGGGGGGTCGGAGTGAAGCTTTCTTT
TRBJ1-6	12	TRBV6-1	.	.	CASSEVIPTLHF	TGTGCCAGCAGTGAAGTCATCCCCACCCTCCACTTT
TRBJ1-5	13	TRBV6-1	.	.	CASSEATAGAQHF	TGTGCCAGCAGTGAAGCGACGGCAGGGGCCCAGCATTTT
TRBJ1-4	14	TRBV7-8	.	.	CASTIRGKNEKLFF	TGTGCCAGCACCATTAGAGGGAAAAATGAAAAACTGTTTTTT
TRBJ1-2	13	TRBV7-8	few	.	CASSPLLYYGYTF	TGTGCCAGCAGCCCCCTCTTGTATTATGGCTACACCTTC
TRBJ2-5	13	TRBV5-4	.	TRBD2	CASSRTSGETQYF	TGTGCCAGCAGCCGGACTAGCGGGGAGACCCAGTACTTC
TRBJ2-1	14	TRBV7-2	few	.	CASSLESLVKEQFF	TGTGCCAGCAGCTTAGAATCGCTAGTCAAGGAGCAGTTCTTC
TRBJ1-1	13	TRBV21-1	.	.	CASSKRGQTEAFF	TGTGCCAGCAGCAAAAGGGGTCAAACTGAAGCTTTCTTT
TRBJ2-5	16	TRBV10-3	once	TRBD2	CAIRITSGGLQETQYF	TGTGCCATCAGGATTACTAGCGGGGGCCTCCAAGAGACCCAGTACTTC
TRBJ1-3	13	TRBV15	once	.	CATRASSGNTIYF	TGTGCCACCAGGGCTTCCTCTGGAAACACCATATATTTT
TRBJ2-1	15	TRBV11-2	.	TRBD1	CASSTDRGLYNEQFF	TGTGCCAGCAGCACGGACAGGGGGCTCTACAATGAGCAGTTCTTC
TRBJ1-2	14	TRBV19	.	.	CASSFGLINYGYTF	TGTGCCAGTAGTTTCGGACTGATCAACTATGGCTACACCTTC
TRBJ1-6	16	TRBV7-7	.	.	CASSLATVRRDSPLHF	TGTGCCAGCAGCTTAGCGACAGTGCGGAGGGATTCACCCCTCCACTTT
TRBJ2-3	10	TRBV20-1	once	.	CSASRDTQYF	TGCAGTGCTAGTCGGGATACGCAGTATTTT
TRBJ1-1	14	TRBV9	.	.	CASSVRGQNTEAFF	TGTGCCAGCAGCGTCCGAGGGCAGAACACTGAAGCTTTCTTT
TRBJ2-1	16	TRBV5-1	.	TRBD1	CASSRTGGFSYNEQFF	TGCGCCAGCAGCCGGACAGGGGGATTCTCCTACAATGAGCAGTTCTTC
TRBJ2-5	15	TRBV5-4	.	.	CASKGNSAGQETQYF	TGTGCCAGCAAGGGGAACAGCGCGGGGCAAGAGACCCAGTACTTC
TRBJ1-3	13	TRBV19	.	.	CASGRSSGNTIYF	TGTGCCAGTGGGCGATCGTCCGGAAACACCATATATTTT
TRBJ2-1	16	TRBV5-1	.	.	CASSVTGPSSYNEQFF	TGCGCCAGCAGCGTTACAGGTCCTAGCTCCTACAATGAGCAGTTCTTC
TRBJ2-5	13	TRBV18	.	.	CASSPRSIETQYF	TGTGCCAGCTCACCGAGGTCGATAGAGACCCAGTACTTC
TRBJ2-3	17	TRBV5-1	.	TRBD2	CASSLDGTSIGTDTQYF	TGCGCCAGCAGCTTGGATGGGACTAGCATTGGCACAGATACGCAGTATTTT
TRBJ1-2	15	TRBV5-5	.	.	CASRDAPGGRLGYTF	TGTGCCAGCCGCGATGCGCCGGGTGGTCGTCTTGGCTACACCTTC
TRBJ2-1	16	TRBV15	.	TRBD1	CATSRGTGPSYNEQFF	TGTGCCACCAGCAGGGGGACAGGCCCTTCCTACAATGAGCAGTTCTTC
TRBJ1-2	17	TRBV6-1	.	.	CASSEQPGVPTSYGYTF	TGTGCCAGCAGTGAACAGCCCGGGGTCCCTACCTCCTATGGCTACACCTTC
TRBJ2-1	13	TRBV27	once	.	CASSTLRVNEQFF	TGTGCCAGCAGCACACTCAGGGTAAATGAGCAGTTCTTC
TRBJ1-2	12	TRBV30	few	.	CAWRGPGNGYTF	TGTGCCTGGAGAGGGCCGGGGAATGGCTACACCTTC
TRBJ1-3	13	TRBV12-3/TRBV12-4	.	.	CASQGYSGNTIYF	TGTGCCAGCCAGGGGTACTCTGGAAACACCATATATTTT
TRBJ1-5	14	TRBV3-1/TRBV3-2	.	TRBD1	CASSRTGVDQPQHF	TGTGCCAGCAGCCGGACAGGGGTCGATCAGCCCCAGCATTTT
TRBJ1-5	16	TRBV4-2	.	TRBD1	CASSRRQGATYQPQHF	TGTGCCAGCAGCCGGCGACAGGGGGCTACTTATCAGCCCCAGCATTTT
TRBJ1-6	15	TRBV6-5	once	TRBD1	CASSYQGQGHSPLHF	TGTGCCAGCAGTTACCAGGGACAGGGGCATTCACCCCTCCACTTT
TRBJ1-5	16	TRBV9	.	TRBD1	CASSMGTGENNQPQHF	TGTGCCAGCAGTATGGGGACAGGGGAGAACAATCAGCCCCAGCATTTT
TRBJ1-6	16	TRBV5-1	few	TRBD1	CASSSSVGTENSPLHF	TGCGCCAGCAGCTCCTCCGTCGGGACAGAAAATTCACCCCTCCACTTT